A selection of T cell receptor beta chains follows, all from one sample in a study of PD-1 blockade in classical Hodgkin lymphoma. The table came from immunoSEQ multiplex PCR; TCRdb's copy has only in-frame clones and leaves some out. The sample has about 150,000 clones; approximately 72% are singletons. Source: peripheral blood mononuclear cells (PBMCs), taken before the second cycle of nivolumab. The receptor set was obtained from a human donor with classical Hodgkin lymphoma. Both conserved end residues are part of each CDR3. The D gene is left open where the match is weak. Clone size is stated in some rows and not others, as once, few, many or a class when expanded.

>TRBV7-2|NA|13|TRBJ2-7|NA
TGTGCCAGCAGCTCCTGGGCCTCCTACGAGCAGTACTTC
CASSSWASYEQYF
>TRBV5-1|NA|15|TRBJ2-5|once
TGCGCCAGCAGCTTGGACTGGGGCCCACAAGAGACCCAGTACTTC
CASSLDWGPQETQYF
>TRBV10-3|TRBD2|14|TRBJ2-7|NA
TGTGCCATCAGGAGGACTAGCGGGAACTACGAGCAGTACTTC
CAIRRTSGNYEQYF
>TRBV18|NA|13|TRBJ2-1|NA
TGTGCCAGCTCACCGGACAGACAAACCTCGCCGTTCTTC
CASSPDRQTSPFF
>TRBV5-1|TRBD1|14|TRBJ1-1|many
TGCGCCAGCAGCAGGGGACAGGGGAACACTGAAGCTTTCTTT
CASSRGQGNTEAFF
>TRBV6-4|NA|12|TRBJ2-3|NA
TGTGCCAGCAGTGACGTCGGGGATACGCAGTATTTT
CASSDVGDTQYF
>TRBV9|TRBD1|15|TRBJ2-5|NA
TGTGCCAGCAGCGTAGGACAGGGGGGGCGAGAGACCCAGTACTTC
CASSVGQGGRETQYF
>TRBV18|TRBD1|13|TRBJ1-1|NA
TGTGCCAGCTCCCTGACAGGGCCCACTGAAGCTTTCTTT
CASSLTGPTEAFF
>TRBV7-3|NA|14|TRBJ2-1|NA
TGTGCCAGCAGCTTAAACAGGGATTCGAATGAGCAGTTCTTC
CASSLNRDSNEQFF
>TRBV10-3|NA|14|TRBJ2-3|NA
TGTGCCATCAGGGGGGCCTCTAGCACAGATACGCAGTATTTT
CAIRGASSTDTQYF
>TRBV19|NA|14|TRBJ1-2|medium-sized
TGTGCCAGTAGTATACCTTGGGACCTCTATGGCTACACCTTC
CASSIPWDLYGYTF
>TRBV7-2|TRBD2|14|TRBJ2-7|few
TGTGCCAGCAGCCTGACTAGCGGATCCTACGAGCAGTACTTC
CASSLTSGSYEQYF
>TRBV28|NA|15|TRBJ1-2|few
TGTGCCAGCAGATCACCAGGGGTGAGTGGCTATGGCTACACCTTC
CASRSPGVSGYGYTF
>TRBV28|NA|12|TRBJ1-2|NA
TGTGCCAGCAGTTTACCCAGCTATGGCTACACCTTC
CASSLPSYGYTF
>TRBV19|NA|13|TRBJ1-2|NA
TGTGCCAGTAGTATACGGACAGTCGGAGGCTACACCTTC
CASSIRTVGGYTF
>TRBV5-1|TRBD2|15|TRBJ2-1|NA
TGCGCCAGCAGCGGGGGACTAGCGAGGCCTAATGAGCAGTTCTTC
CASSGGLARPNEQFF
>TRBV19|TRBD1|16|TRBJ1-1|NA
TGTGCCAGCCATGGGACAGGGGAGGTATGGAGCACTGAAGCTTTCTTT
CASHGTGEVWSTEAFF
>TRBV2|NA|13|TRBJ2-5|NA
TGTGCCAGCAGTCGGTCTGAAGGGGAGACCCAGTACTTC
CASSRSEGETQYF
>TRBV7-3|NA|14|TRBJ1-2|few
TGTGCCAGCAGCATGGGTGAACGAAGTCATGGCTACACCTTC
CASSMGERSHGYTF
>TRBV12-5|NA|12|TRBJ1-3|NA
TGTGCTAGTGGTTTGGTACGAAACACCATATATTTT
CASGLVRNTIYF
>TRBV5-5|NA|14|TRBJ2-7|NA
TGTGCCAGCAGCTTGGCCCAGGGTGGCTACGAGCAGTACTTC
CASSLAQGGYEQYF
>TRBV4-1|NA|14|TRBJ2-7|NA
TGCGCCAGCAGCCGCGTGGGTAGGCCCTACGAGCAGTACTTC
CASSRVGRPYEQYF